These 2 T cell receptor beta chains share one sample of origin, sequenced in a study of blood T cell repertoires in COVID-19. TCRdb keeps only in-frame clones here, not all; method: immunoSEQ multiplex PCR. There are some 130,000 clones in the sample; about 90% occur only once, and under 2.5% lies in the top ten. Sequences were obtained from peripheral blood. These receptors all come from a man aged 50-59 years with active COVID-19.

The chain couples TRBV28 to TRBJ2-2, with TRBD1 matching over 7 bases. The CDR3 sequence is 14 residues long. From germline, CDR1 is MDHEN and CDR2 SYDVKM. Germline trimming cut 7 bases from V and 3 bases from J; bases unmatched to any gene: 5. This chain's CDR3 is CASTSGQHTGELFF. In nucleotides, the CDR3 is TGTGCCAGCACCTCGGGACAGCACACCGGGGAGCTGTTTTTT.

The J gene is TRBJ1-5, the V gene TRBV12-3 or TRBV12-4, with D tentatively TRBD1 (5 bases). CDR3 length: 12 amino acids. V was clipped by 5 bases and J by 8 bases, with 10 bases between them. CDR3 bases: TGTGCCAGCAGTCCAGGGTTTGAGCCCCAGCATTTT. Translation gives CASSPGFEPQHF.